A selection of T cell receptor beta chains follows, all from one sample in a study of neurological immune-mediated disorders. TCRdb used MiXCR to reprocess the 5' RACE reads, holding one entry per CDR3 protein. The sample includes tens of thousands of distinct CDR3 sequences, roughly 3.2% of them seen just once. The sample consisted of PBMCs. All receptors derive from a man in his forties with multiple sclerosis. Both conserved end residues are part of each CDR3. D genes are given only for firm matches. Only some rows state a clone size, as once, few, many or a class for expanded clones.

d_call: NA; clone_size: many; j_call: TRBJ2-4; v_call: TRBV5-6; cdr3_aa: CASSFRGAGAKNIQYF; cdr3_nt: TGTGCCAGCAGCTTCAGGGGTGCGGGGGCCAAAAACATTCAGTACTTC
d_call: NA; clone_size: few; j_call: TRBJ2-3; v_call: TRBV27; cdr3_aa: CASISSRASGGDTQYF; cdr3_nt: TGTGCCAGCATCTCTTCTAGAGCGTCTGGTGGAGATACGCAGTATTTT
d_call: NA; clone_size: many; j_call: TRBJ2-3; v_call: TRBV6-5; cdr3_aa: CARLGGLQHTQYF; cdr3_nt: TGTGCCAGGTTGGGGGGGCTACAGCATACGCAGTATTTT
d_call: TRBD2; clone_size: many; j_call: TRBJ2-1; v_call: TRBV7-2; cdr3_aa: CASSPSGGTYNEQFF; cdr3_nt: TGTGCCAGCAGCCCAAGCGGGGGTACCTACAATGAGCAGTTCTTC
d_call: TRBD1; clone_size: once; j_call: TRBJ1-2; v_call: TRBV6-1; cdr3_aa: CASSQRGPYGYTF; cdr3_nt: TGTGCCAGCAGTCAGAGGGGGCCCTATGGCTACACCTTC
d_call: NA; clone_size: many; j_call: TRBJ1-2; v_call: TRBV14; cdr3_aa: CASSQGNNYGYTF; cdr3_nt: TGTGCCAGCAGCCAGGGCAATAACTATGGCTACACCTTC
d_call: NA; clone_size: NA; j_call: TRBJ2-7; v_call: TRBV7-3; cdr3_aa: CASSAGTGISYEQYF; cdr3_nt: TGTGCCAGCAGCGCCGGGACGGGGATCTCCTACGAGCAGTACTTC
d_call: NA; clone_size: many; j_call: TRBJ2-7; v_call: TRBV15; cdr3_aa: CATTSAMAGQYF; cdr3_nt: TGTGCCACCACCAGCGCGATGGCCGGGCAGTACTTC
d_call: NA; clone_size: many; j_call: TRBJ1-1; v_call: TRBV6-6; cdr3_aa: CASSLQGTEAFF; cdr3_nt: TGTGCCAGCAGTTTACAGGGTACTGAAGCTTTCTTT
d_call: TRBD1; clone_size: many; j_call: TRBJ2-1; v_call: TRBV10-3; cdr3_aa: CAISKDRTVDEQFF; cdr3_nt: TGTGCCATCAGTAAGGACAGGACGGTCGATGAGCAGTTCTTC
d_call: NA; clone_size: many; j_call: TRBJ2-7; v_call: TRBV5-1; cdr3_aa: CASSLEYGGYEQYF; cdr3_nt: TGCGCCAGCAGCTTGGAATATGGGGGCTACGAGCAGTACTTC
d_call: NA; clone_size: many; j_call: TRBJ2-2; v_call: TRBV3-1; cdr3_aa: CASSQVGGYTGELFF; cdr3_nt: TGTGCCAGCAGCCAAGTCGGAGGCTATACCGGGGAGCTGTTTTTT
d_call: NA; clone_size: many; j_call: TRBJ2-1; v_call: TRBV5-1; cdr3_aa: CASSADMKNEQFF; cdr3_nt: TGCGCCAGCAGCGCTGACATGAAAAATGAGCAGTTCTTC
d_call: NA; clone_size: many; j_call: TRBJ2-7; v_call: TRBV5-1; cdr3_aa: CASSLVAGAYEQYF; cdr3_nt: TGCGCCAGCAGCTTGGTTGCTGGAGCCTACGAGCAGTACTTC
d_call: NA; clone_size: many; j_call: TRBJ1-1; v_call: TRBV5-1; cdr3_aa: CASSRQDSWNTEAFF; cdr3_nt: TGCGCCAGCAGCCGTCAGGACAGTTGGAACACTGAAGCTTTCTTT
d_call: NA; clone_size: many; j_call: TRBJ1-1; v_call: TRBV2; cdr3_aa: CASSLPILGAQIGTEAFF; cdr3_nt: TGTGCCAGCAGTCTACCCATTTTGGGGGCGCAAATTGGAACTGAAGCTTTCTTT
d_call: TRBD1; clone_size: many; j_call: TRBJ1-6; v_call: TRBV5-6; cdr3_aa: CASSLLTGSGSPLHF; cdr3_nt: TGTGCCAGCAGCTTGCTGACAGGGTCGGGATCACCCCTCCACTTT
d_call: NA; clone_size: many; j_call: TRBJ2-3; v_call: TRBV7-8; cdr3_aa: CASSSFRADSTDTQYF; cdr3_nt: TGTGCCAGCAGCTCCTTCCGGGCCGATAGCACAGATACGCAGTATTTT
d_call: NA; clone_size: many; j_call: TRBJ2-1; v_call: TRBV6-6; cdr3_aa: CASTLRGGGDNEQFF; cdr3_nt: TGTGCCAGCACCCTACGAGGGGGAGGGGACAATGAGCAGTTCTTC
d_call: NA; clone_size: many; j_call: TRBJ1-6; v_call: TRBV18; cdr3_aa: CASSQAQTDNSPLHF; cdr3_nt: TGTGCCAGCTCACAGGCTCAGACAGATAATTCACCCCTCCACTTT
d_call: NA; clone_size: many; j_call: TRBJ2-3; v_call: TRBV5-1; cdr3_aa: CASRGEPSSTDTQYF; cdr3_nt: TGCGCCAGCAGGGGGGAACCATCTAGCACAGATACGCAGTATTTT
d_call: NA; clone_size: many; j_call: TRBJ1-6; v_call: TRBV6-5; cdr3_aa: CASSPRAPYNSPLHF; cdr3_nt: TGTGCCAGCAGCCCTCGGGCCCCCTATAATTCACCCCTCCACTTT
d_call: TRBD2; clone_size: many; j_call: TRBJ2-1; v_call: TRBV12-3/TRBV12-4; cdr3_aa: CASSLGLAGVSSYNEQFF; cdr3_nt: TGTGCCAGCAGTTTAGGACTAGCGGGGGTCAGCTCCTACAATGAGCAGTTCTTC
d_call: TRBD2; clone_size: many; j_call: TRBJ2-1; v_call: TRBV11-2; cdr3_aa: CASSLVAGSYNEQFF; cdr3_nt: TGTGCCAGCAGCTTAGTAGCGGGCTCCTACAATGAGCAGTTCTTC
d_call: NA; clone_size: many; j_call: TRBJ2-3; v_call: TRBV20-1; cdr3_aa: CSARVFRVSSTDTQYF; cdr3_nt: TGCAGTGCTAGAGTCTTCCGGGTCTCTAGCACAGATACGCAGTATTTT
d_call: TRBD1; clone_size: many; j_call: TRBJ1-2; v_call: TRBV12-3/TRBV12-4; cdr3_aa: CASSPDRGRAYGYTF; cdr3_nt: TGTGCCAGCAGTCCTGACAGGGGAAGGGCCTATGGCTACACCTTC
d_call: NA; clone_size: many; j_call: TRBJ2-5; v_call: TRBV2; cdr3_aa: CASRSFAGTRETQYF; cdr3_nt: TGTGCCAGCAGAAGTTTCGCGGGGACGCGTGAGACCCAGTACTTC
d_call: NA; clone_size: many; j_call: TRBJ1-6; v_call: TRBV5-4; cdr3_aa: CASNTGSSYNSPLHF; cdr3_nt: TGTGCCAGCAACACAGGGAGCTCCTATAATTCACCCCTCCACTTT
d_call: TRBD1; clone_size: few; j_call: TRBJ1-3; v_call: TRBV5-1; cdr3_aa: CASSRTGSGNTIYF; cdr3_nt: TGCGCCAGCAGCCGGACAGGGTCTGGAAACACCATATATTTT
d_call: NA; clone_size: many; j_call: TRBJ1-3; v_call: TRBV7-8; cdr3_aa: CASSLARAGDGNTIYF; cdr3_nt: TGTGCCAGCAGCTTAGCCCGGGCAGGGGATGGAAACACCATATATTTT
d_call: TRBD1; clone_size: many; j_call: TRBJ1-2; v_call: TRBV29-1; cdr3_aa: CSVLGQGARSYTF; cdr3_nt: TGCAGCGTGTTGGGACAGGGGGCGCGAAGCTACACCTTC
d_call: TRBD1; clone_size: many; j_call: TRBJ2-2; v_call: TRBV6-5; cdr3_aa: CASSYRQGYTGELFF; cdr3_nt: TGTGCCAGCAGTTACAGACAGGGGTACACCGGGGAGCTGTTTTTT
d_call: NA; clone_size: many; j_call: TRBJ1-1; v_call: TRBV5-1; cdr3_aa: CASSFLKGDTEAFF; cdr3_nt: TGCGCCAGCAGCTTCTTAAAGGGGGACACTGAAGCTTTCTTT
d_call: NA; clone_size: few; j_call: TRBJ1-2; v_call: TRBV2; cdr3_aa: CASKGSEIDYGYTF; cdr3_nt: TGTGCCAGCAAGGGGAGTGAAATAGACTATGGCTACACCTTC
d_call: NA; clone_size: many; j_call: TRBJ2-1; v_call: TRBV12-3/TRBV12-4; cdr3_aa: CASRYTGEQFF; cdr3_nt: TGTGCCAGCAGATACACGGGGGAGCAGTTCTTC
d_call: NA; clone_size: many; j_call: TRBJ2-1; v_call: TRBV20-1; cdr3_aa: CSAPKGTRNEQFF; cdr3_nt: TGCAGTGCTCCCAAGGGGACTCGAAATGAGCAGTTCTTC
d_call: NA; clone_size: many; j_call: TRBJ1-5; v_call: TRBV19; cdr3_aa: CATGGEQPQHF; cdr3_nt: TGTGCCACGGGGGGGGAGCAGCCCCAGCATTTT
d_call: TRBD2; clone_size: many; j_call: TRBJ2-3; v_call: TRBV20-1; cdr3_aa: CSRYETSGTDTQYF; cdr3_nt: TGCAGTCGTTATGAGACTAGCGGCACAGATACGCAGTATTTT
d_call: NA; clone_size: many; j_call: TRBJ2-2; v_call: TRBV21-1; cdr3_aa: CASSRPSGGATNTGELFF; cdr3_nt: TGTGCCAGCAGCAGGCCTAGCGGGGGGGCAACGAACACCGGGGAGCTGTTTTTT
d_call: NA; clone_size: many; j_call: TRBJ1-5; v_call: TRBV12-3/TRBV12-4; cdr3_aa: CASRYSSGGNQPQHF; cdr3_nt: TGTGCCAGCAGATATTCCAGCGGGGGTAATCAGCCCCAGCATTTT
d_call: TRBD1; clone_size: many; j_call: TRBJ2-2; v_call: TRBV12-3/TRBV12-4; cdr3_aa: CASTTSRQGLFHANTGELFF; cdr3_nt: TGTGCCAGCACCACTTCCCGACAGGGCCTGTTCCACGCGAACACCGGGGAGCTGTTTTTT
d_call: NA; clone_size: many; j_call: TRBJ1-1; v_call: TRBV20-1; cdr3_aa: CSARVAEAGRNTEAFF; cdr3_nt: TGCAGTGCTAGAGTAGCCGAGGCAGGGAGGAACACTGAAGCTTTCTTT
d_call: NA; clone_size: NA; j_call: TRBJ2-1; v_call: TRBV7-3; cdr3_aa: CASSPTGGSYNEQFF; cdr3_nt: TGTGCCAGCAGCCCCACGGGTGGCTCCTACAATGAGCAGTTCTTC
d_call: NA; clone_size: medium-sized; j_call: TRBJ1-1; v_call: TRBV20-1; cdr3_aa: CSAVKGYTEAFF; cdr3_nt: TGCAGTGCTGTGAAGGGTTACACTGAAGCTTTCTTT
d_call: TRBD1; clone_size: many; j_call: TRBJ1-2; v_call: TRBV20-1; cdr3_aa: CSARGTGDGYTF; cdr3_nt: TGCAGTGCTCGGGGGACAGGGGACGGCTACACCTTC